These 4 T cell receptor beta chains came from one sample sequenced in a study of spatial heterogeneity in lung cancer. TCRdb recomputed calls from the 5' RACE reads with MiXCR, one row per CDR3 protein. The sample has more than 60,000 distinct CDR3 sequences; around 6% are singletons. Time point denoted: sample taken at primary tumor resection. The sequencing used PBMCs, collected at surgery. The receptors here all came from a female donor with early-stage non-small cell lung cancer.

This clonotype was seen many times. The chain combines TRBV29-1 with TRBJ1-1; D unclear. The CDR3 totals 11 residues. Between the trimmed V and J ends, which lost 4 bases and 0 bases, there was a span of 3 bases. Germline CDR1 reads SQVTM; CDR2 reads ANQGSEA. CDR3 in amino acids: CSVAVNTEAFF. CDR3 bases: TGCAGCGTTGCGGTGAACACTGAAGCTTTCTTT.

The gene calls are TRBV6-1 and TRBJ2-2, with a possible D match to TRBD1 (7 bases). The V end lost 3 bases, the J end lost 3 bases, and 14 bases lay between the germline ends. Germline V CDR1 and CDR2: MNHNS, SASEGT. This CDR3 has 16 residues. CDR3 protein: CASSDPSRGDTGELFF. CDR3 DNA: TGTGCCAGCAGTGACCCTAGCAGGGGGGACACCGGGGAGCTGTTTTTT.

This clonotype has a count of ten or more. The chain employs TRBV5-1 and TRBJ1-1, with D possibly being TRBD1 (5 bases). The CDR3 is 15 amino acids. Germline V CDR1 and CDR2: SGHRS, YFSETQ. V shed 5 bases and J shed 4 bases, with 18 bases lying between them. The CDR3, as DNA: TGCGCCAGCAGTTTGTCGCAGGGACCGAGCACTGAAGCTTTCTTT. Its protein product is CASSLSQGPSTEAFF.

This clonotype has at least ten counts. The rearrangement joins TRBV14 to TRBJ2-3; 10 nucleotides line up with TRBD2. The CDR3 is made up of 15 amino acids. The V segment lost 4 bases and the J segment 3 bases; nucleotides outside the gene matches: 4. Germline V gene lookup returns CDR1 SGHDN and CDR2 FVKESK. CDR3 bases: TGTGCCAGCAGCCTATCAGCGGGGGGGACAGATACGCAGTATTTT. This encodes CASSLSAGGTDTQYF.